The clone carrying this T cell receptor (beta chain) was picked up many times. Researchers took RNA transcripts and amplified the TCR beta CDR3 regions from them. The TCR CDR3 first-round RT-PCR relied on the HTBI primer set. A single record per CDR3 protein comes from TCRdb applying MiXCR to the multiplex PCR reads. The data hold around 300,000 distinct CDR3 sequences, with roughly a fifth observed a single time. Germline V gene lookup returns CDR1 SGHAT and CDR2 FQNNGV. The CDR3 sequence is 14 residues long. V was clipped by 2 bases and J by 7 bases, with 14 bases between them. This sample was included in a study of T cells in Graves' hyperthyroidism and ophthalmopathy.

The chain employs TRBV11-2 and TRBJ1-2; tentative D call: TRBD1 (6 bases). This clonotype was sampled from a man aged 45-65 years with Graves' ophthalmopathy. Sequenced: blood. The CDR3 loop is CASSLTQGTGGYTF. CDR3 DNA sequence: TGTGCCAGCAGCTTAACGCAGGGGACCGGTGGCTACACCTTC.